The next 18 T cell receptor beta chains were all read from a single sample in a study of Ad26.COV2.S vaccination and SARS-CoV-2 variants. Profiling relied on immunoSEQ multiplex PCR, and the TCRdb table lists in-frame clones only, not all of them. The sample includes roughly 100,000 clones, less than 85% seen only once; the top ten take roughly 17%. The input for sequencing was peripheral blood, taken after recovery from COVID-19. These receptors were obtained from a human donor who had recovered from COVID-19.

The chain carries TRBV5-1 and TRBJ2-4; 8 bases agree with TRBD1. Germline CDR1 is SGHRS and CDR2 is YFSETQ. The CDR3 extends over 16 amino acids. After removal of 4 bases from V and 8 bases from J, the junction contained 14 bases not matched to a gene. In nucleotides, the CDR3 is TGCGCCAGCAGCATCTACACCGGGCAGGGGGCGGACATTCAGTACTTC. Amino acids: CASSIYTGQGADIQYF.

The chain is built from TRBV6-5 and TRBJ1-3; 8 nucleotides match TRBD1. Germline V gene data show CDR1 as MNHEY and CDR2 as SVGAGI. This CDR3 comprises 16 residues. The junction had 1 base not matched to a gene; V was cut back by 0 bases and J by 0 bases. CDR3 in DNA: TGTGCCAGCAGTTACTCGACAGGGGACTCTGGAAACACCATATATTTT. Residues: CASSYSTGDSGNTIYF.

This clone showed up just a few times. This chain joins TRBV6-5 and TRBJ2-1; the match to TRBD2 covers 7 bases. The junction had 4 bases not matched to a gene; V was cut back by 0 bases and J by 5 bases. Germline CDR1 reads MNHEY; CDR2 reads SVGAGI. The CDR3 is 15 amino acids. CDR3 nucleotide sequence: TGTGCCAGCAGTTACTCCAGCGGGGAAGACAATGAGCAGTTCTTC. This encodes CASSYSSGEDNEQFF.

The chain joins TRBV5-4 to TRBJ1-4; D unclear. Germline V gene lookup returns CDR1 SGHNT and CDR2 YYREEE (reference sequence). Trimming shortened V by 0 bases and J by 2 bases, and 8 bases separated the two germline ends. There are 15 residues in the CDR3. The CDR3 loop reads CASSLDDRTNEKLFF. The CDR3 DNA follows: TGTGCCAGCAGCTTGGACGATAGGACTAATGAAAAACTGTTTTTT.

The chain is built from TRBV5-1 and TRBJ1-1, with a tentative D call TRBD1 (5 bases). CDR3 length: 14 amino acids. Germline CDR1 and CDR2: SGHRS and YFSETQ. V lost 6 bases, J lost 7 bases, and 19 bases lay in between. The CDR3 coding sequence is TGCGCCAGCAAACTTACGGGGCCCGGCAATGAAGCTTTCTTT. It encodes CASKLTGPGNEAFF.

This chain uses TRBV28 with TRBJ1-6; 9 bases are shared with TRBD1. Looked up from germline, CDR1 is MDHEN and CDR2 is SYDVKM. Unmatched junction bases numbered 6, after V lost 5 bases and J lost 7 bases. This CDR3 spans 15 amino acids. The CDR3 reads CASSPGTGQNSPLHF. The CDR3, as DNA: TGTGCCAGCAGTCCCGGGACAGGGCAAAATTCACCCCTCCACTTT.

In its sample, this clone was seen a few times. Relative to the germline gene, one junction end is altered; a read error may explain this. Here the CDR3 reads CITSPNQNTEAFF. The CDR3, as DNA: TGCATAACAAGTCCCAACCAGAACACTGAAGCTTTCTTT. The V gene is TRBV6-5, the J gene TRBJ1-1, with D unresolved. The length of the CDR3 is 13 residues. CDR1 is MNHEY, CDR2 SVGAGI, per germline.

J is TRBJ2-1 and V is TRBV7-2; TRBD2 aligns across 7 bases. Trimming at V came to 3 bases and at J to 3 bases, leaving 8 bases not matched to a gene. CDR1 is SGHTA and CDR2 is FQGNSA in the germline V gene. The CDR3 runs 16 residues. The CDR3 coding sequence is TGTGCCAGCAGCTTCAGCGCTAGCGGCGACTACAATGAGCAGTTCTTC. Protein: CASSFSASGDYNEQFF.

V and J are TRBV5-6 and TRBJ2-3; 8 bases line up with TRBD2. The trim removed 0 bases at V and 4 bases at J, leaving 13 bases unmatched. Germline V CDR1 and CDR2: SGHDT, YYEEEE. CDR3 length equals 18 residues. The CDR3 region is CASSLGIQRGFLADTQYF. The CDR3 nucleotides are TGTGCCAGCAGCTTGGGTATCCAGCGGGGGTTTTTAGCAGATACGCAGTATTTT.

This clone came up a few times. DNA for the CDR3: TGCGCCAGCAGTCCTGGACACTCATATGGCTACACCTTC. Its translation: CASSPGHSYGYTF. The chain employs TRBV5-1 and TRBJ1-2, with TRBD1 as a possible D gene (5 bases). The CDR3 runs to 13 residues. Trimming removed 5 bases at V and 5 bases at J, with 13 bases between. Germline CDR1 and CDR2: SGHRS and YFSETQ.

The chain joins TRBV2 to TRBJ1-1; weak D call: TRBD1 (5 bases). This CDR3 is built from 14 residues. The V gene's germline CDR1 is SNHLY and CDR2 FYNNEI. Between the trimmed V and J ends, which lost 4 bases and 5 bases, there was a span of 14 bases. As DNA, the CDR3 is TGTGCCAGCAGTGTTGGGGGGTATGGGACTGAAGCTTTCTTT. Translated, it gives CASSVGGYGTEAFF.

The rearrangement links TRBV15 to TRBJ2-4; TRBD1 agrees at 9 bases. This CDR3 region has 15 residues. With V trimmed by 0 bases and J by 15 bases, 12 bases remained unmatched. Looked up from germline, CDR1 is LNHNV and CDR2 is YYDKDF (reference sequence). This chain's CDR3 is CATSRDRGQGRTRYF. CDR3 in DNA: TGTGCCACCAGCAGAGATAGGGGACAGGGCCGGACCCGGTACTTC. The whole variable domain, filled in from reference TRBV15 and TRBJ2-4, reads DAMVIQNPRYQVTQFGKPVTLSCSQTLNHNVMYWYQQKSSQAPKLLFHYYDKDFNNEADTPDNFQSRRPNTSFCFLDIRSPGLGDTAMYLCATSRDRGQGRTRYFGAGTRLSVL.

This chain links TRBV6-4 with TRBJ1-2; 8 bases agree with TRBD1. CDR1 MRHNA and CDR2 SNTAGT come from the germline V gene. J was trimmed by 8 bases and V by 4 bases; bases with no gene match: 6. CDR3 size: 13 residues. The CDR3 region has the DNA TGTGCCAGCAGTGGAACAGGGGGTATCGGCTACACCTTC. This gives the protein CASSGTGGIGYTF.

This clone appeared a few times. V gene TRBV30 combines with J gene TRBJ2-7; 7 nucleotides align to TRBD2. Germline V CDR1 and CDR2: GTSNPN, SVGIG (reference sequence). There are 13 residues in the CDR3. V was pared by 7 bases and J by 2 bases, with 8 bases of the junction left unmatched. The CDR3 nucleotides read TGTGCCTCAACCGGCGGGGGTCCCTACGAGCAGTACTTC. It translates to CASTGGGPYEQYF.

A word on this clone: The same CDR3 is also encoded by other DNA sequences in this sample. CDR3 bases: TGTGCCAGCAGTTACTCTGCGGGGTACAATGAGCAGTTCTTC. Translating gives CASSYSAGYNEQFF. The chain uses TRBV6-6 and TRBJ2-1; TRBD2 might be the D (6 bases). Trimming took off 0 bases at V and 4 bases at J, with 7 bases between the two ends. The CDR3 covers 14 residues. The germline V gene has CDR1 MNHNY and CDR2 SVGAGI (reference sequence).

The chain couples TRBV4-1 to TRBJ2-2, with D possibly matching TRBD2 (5 bases). The CDR3 is 16 residues long. Trimming cost V 1 base and J 2 bases, with 11 bases left between them. From germline, CDR1 is MGHRA and CDR2 YSYEKL. In DNA, the CDR3 is TGCGCCAGCAGCCAAGCGACGGGGATAAACACCGGGGAGCTGTTTTTT. Translated: CASSQATGINTGELFF.

This clone was recorded only once. The gene calls are TRBV11-3 and TRBJ1-6, with D possibly TRBD1 on 5 matching bases. The CDR3 runs to 13 residues. Trimming cost V 5 bases and J 5 bases, with 7 bases left between them. Germline V lookup: CDR1 SGHNT, CDR2 YENEEA. The CDR3 DNA follows: TGTGCCAGCAGCCGACAGAATAATTCACCCCTCCACTTT. Protein product: CASSRQNNSPLHF.

This chain uses TRBV3-1 (or the pseudogene TRBV3-2) with TRBJ2-4, with TRBD1 as a possible D gene (6 bases). The CDR3 length is 15 residues. Germline lookup yields CDR1 LGHDT and CDR2 YNNKEL (reference sequence). V was shortened by 1 base and J by 8 bases, with 15 bases between the two germline ends. CDR3 sequence reads: CASSQVAGARDIQYF. The CDR3 nucleotides read TGTGCCAGCAGCCAAGTTGCAGGGGCCCGAGACATTCAGTACTTC.